This T cell receptor beta chain originates from a study of T cells in Graves' hyperthyroidism and ophthalmopathy. Study results and limitations: Blood also held most thyroid clonotypes expanded beyond 0.001.

The CDR3 extends over 12 amino acids. The germline gives CDR1 KGHSH, CDR2 LQKENI. As concerns this clonotype: Its antigen remains unknown. The junction does not match germline at one end; this may be a read error.

Exclusions: uncontrolled infection, other autoimmune disease, pregnancy, lactation. The source material, RNA transcripts, was used to amplify TCR beta CDR3 regions. An initial round of RT-PCR targeting the TCR CDR3 relied on the HTBI primer set. TCRdb independently ran MiXCR on the multiplex PCR reads; one entry per CDR3 protein. The sample carries 400,000 to 500,000 distinct CDR3 sequences, roughly an eighth recorded once. The specimen sequenced was blood. The sequence derives from a woman between 18 and 30 years old with Graves' hyperthyroidism. The V call is TRBV18, the J call TRBJ2-1; no reliable D call. CDR3 nucleotides: TGTGCCAGCCCACCACCGCAGTCTGAGCAGTTCTTC. Translated, it gives CASPPPQSEQFF.